Below, 27 T cell receptor beta chains from the same sample are listed, as sequenced in a study of shared clonotypes between healthy human individuals. Positively selected for CCR7, the CD45RO-negative cells used as naive CD8 cells excluded terminally differentiated effector memory CD45RA+ cells. TCRdb keeps only in-frame clones here, not all; method: immunoSEQ multiplex PCR. Of roughly 570,000 clones listed, 95% to 98% are singletons. The sample comprised naive CD8+ T cells sorted from blood. These receptors came from a man aged 25 to 40 in good health.

V usage is TRBV6-1 and J usage is TRBJ1-2; no clear D. Germline values: CDR1 MNHNS, CDR2 SASEGT. This CDR3 comprises 13 residues. Trimming removed 2 bases at V and 8 bases at J, with 12 bases between. The CDR3 DNA reads TGTGCCAGCAGTGAAATAGGTGCTGTAGGCTACACCTTC. Protein product: CASSEIGAVGYTF.

This chain connects TRBV14 to TRBJ1-2; D unresolved. V was pared by 3 bases and J by 14 bases, with 13 bases between. Germline-derived CDR1 and CDR2 are SGHDN and FVKESK. The CDR3 sequence is 11 residues long. The CDR3 loop is CASSHGRTLTF. The CDR3 region has the DNA TGTGCCAGCAGCCACGGGAGGACCCTTACCTTC.

This chain connects TRBV9 to TRBJ1-2, with TRBD1 as a possible D gene (5 bases). V lost 0 bases and J 5 bases, leaving 14 bases between the germline ends. The CDR3 runs to 15 residues. Looked up from germline, CDR1 is SGDLS and CDR2 is YYNGEE. DNA of the CDR3: TGTGCCAGCAGCGTAGGGCCGACAGCCCTTTATGGCTACACCTTC. Its protein is CASSVGPTALYGYTF.

The chain uses TRBV9 and TRBJ2-1; D unresolved. Germline assignment: CDR1 SGDLS and CDR2 YYNGEE. The V and J ends lost 0 bases and 3 bases respectively, with 13 bases between them. The CDR3 loop spans 16 amino acids. The CDR3 is CASSVGEDLGYNEQFF. The CDR3 DNA is TGTGCCAGCAGCGTAGGGGAAGATTTAGGCTACAATGAGCAGTTCTTC.

The J gene is TRBJ2-7, the V gene TRBV5-1; TRBD1 matches 10 bases. V shed 4 bases, J shed 5 bases, and the junction held 6 bases outside the gene matches. This CDR3 has 14 amino acids. CDR1 and CDR2 from the germline V gene are SGHRS and YFSETQ. The CDR3 DNA follows: TGCGCCAGCAGCCTGGGGACAGGGGATAACGAGCAGTACTTC. It translates to CASSLGTGDNEQYF.

The chain couples TRBV13 to TRBJ2-1; D possibly uses TRBD1 or TRBD2 (5 bases each). The CDR3 is 13 residues long. Deletions cut 5 bases from V and 12 bases from J, with 17 bases between. Per germline, CDR1 PRHDT and CDR2 FYEKMQ (reference sequence). Here the CDR3 DNA reads TGTGCCAGCAGCGGCCCGGGACCAAGAGTGCAGTTCTTC. Translated, it gives CASSGPGPRVQFF.

The CDR3 sequence is CASSLLAGRGDEQYF. CDR3 nucleotides: TGTGCCAGCAGCCTCCTAGCGGGACGTGGGGACGAGCAGTACTTC. The chain is built from TRBV14 and TRBJ2-7, with 9 bases that match TRBD2. Per germline, CDR1 SGHDN and CDR2 FVKESK. Trimming at V came to 4 bases and at J to 5 bases, leaving 9 bases not matched to a gene. The CDR3 sequence is 15 residues long.

The chain combines TRBV4-3 with TRBJ2-7; D not certain. This CDR3 has 13 residues. Trimming shortened V by 5 bases and J by 2 bases, and 10 bases separated the two germline ends. The germline CDR1 and CDR2 sequences are LGHNA and YSLEER. The CDR3 reads CASSLRVAYEQYF. In nucleotides, the CDR3 is TGCGCCAGCAGCTTACGGGTCGCCTACGAGCAGTACTTC.

This chain connects TRBV27 to TRBJ2-4, with 7 nucleotides matching TRBD2. Trimming at V came to 2 bases and at J to 6 bases, leaving 10 bases not matched to a gene. Germline CDR1 reads MNHEY; CDR2 reads SMNVEV (reference sequence). This CDR3 comprises 16 residues. The CDR3: CASSLGSGAGRNIQYF. CDR3 bases: TGTGCCAGCAGTTTAGGCAGCGGGGCTGGGAGAAACATTCAGTACTTC.

The chain couples TRBV7-2 to TRBJ2-2; the match to TRBD2 covers 9 bases. The CDR3 is made up of 17 amino acids. V lost 2 bases and J lost 8; bases outside the gene matches: 12. The V gene's germline CDR1 is SGHTA and CDR2 FQGNSA. The DNA for the CDR3 is TGTGCCAGCAGCTTACGAGGCTCCCTAGCGGGACAAGGGGAGCTGTTTTTT. As protein: CASSLRGSLAGQGELFF.

This chain joins TRBV27 and TRBJ2-1; perhaps TRBD1 as D (5 bases). Germline assignment: CDR1 MNHEY and CDR2 SMNVEV (reference sequence). The V end was cut by 3 bases, the J end by 7 bases, with 7 bases between. The CDR3 consists of 12 residues. The CDR3 DNA follows: TGTGCCAGCAGTTTCAAGGGGAATGAGCAGTTCTTC. It yields the protein CASSFKGNEQFF.

The rearrangement links TRBV4-3 to TRBJ2-3; D gene ambiguous. V lost 0 bases to trimming and J lost 1 base, with 5 bases between them. Germline CDR1 is LGHNA and CDR2 is YSLEER. This CDR3 has 14 amino acids. The CDR3 spells CASSQEDGTDTQYF. Written as DNA, the CDR3 is TGCGCCAGCAGCCAAGAGGACGGCACAGATACGCAGTATTTT.

J is TRBJ2-2 and V is TRBV29-1; D might be TRBD1 or TRBD2, each matching 5 bases. CDR1 and CDR2 from the germline V gene are SQVTM and ANQGSEA. The CDR3 runs 17 residues. V was cut by 2 bases and J by 2 bases, with 18 bases left in between. Here the CDR3 reads CSVEITGLGLNTGELFF. DNA of the CDR3: TGCAGCGTTGAAATAACAGGCCTCGGACTCAACACCGGGGAGCTGTTTTTT.

The sample holds one count of this clone. The chain links TRBV27 to TRBJ1-1; D may be TRBD1 (6 bases). This CDR3 region has 15 residues. Germline V gene lookup returns CDR1 MNHEY and CDR2 SMNVEV (reference sequence). The V gene lost 0 bases and the J gene lost 6 bases, with 14 bases spanning the gap. The CDR3 loop is CASSLSRGILPEAFF. In DNA, the CDR3 is TGTGCCAGCAGTTTATCGAGGGGGATCTTACCTGAAGCTTTCTTT.

The chain combines TRBV2 with TRBJ2-1; tentatively, D is TRBD1 or TRBD2 (5 bases each). Germline CDR1 and CDR2: SNHLY and FYNNEI. The length of the CDR3 is 14 residues. V was trimmed by 6 bases and J by 0 bases, leaving 9 bases between them. The CDR3: CASSGTDSYNEQFF. The DNA for the CDR3 is TGTGCCAGCAGCGGGACGGACTCCTACAATGAGCAGTTCTTC.

This sequence joins TRBV27 and TRBJ1-5; 8 bases map to TRBD1. After removal of 10 bases from V and 0 bases from J, the junction contained 11 bases not matched to a gene. This CDR3 comprises 16 residues. The germline V gene has CDR1 MNHEY and CDR2 SMNVEV (reference sequence). The CDR3 loop reads CATRSRTGHSNQPQHF. CDR3 nucleotide sequence: TGTGCCACCCGGTCCCGGACAGGGCATAGCAATCAGCCCCAGCATTTT.

The V call is TRBV7-8, the J call TRBJ2-3; TRBD2 aligns across 11 bases. From germline, CDR1 is SGHVS and CDR2 FQNEAQ. This CDR3 contains 18 residues. Trimming cost V 5 bases and J 0 bases; bases outside gene matches: 10. CDR3 loop: CASSPRALAGGSTDTQYF. CDR3 bases: TGTGCCAGCAGCCCTAGGGCCCTAGCGGGAGGCAGCACAGATACGCAGTATTTT.

The gene calls are TRBV28 and TRBJ2-1; tentative D call: TRBD1 (6 bases). The CDR3 is 15 amino acids. Trimming removed 6 bases at V and 2 bases at J, with 14 bases between. Germline-derived CDR1 and CDR2 are MDHEN and SYDVKM. The CDR3 reads CASSWTARAYNEQFF. CDR3 DNA sequence: TGTGCCAGCAGCTGGACAGCTCGGGCCTACAATGAGCAGTTCTTC.

J is TRBJ1-1 and V is TRBV27; 7 bases agree with TRBD1. This CDR3 contains 13 residues. V dropped 7 bases and J dropped 5; count of bases not matched to a gene: 7. CDR1 is MNHEY, CDR2 SMNVEV, per germline (reference sequence). CDR3 bases: TGTGCCAGCATCGGGCAGGGGGGAACTGAAGCTTTCTTT. It translates to CASIGQGGTEAFF.

This rearrangement joins TRBV27 to TRBJ1-1, with D possibly matching TRBD1 (6 bases). Germline CDR1 and CDR2: MNHEY and SMNVEV (reference sequence). Trimming shortened V by 5 bases and J by 0 bases, and 16 bases separated the two germline ends. The CDR3 spans 16 residues. The CDR3 DNA follows: TGTGCCAGCAGTCCTCCGGGACAACGGCTGAACACTGAAGCTTTCTTT. This encodes CASSPPGQRLNTEAFF.

V is TRBV9 and J is TRBJ1-3; D unclear. CDR1 and CDR2 (germline): SGDLS, YYNGEE. The CDR3 extends over 15 amino acids. With 0 bases removed from V and 0 bases from J, the gap between germline ends came to 7 bases. The CDR3 DNA sequence: TGTGCCAGCAGCGTAGGGGCCTCCTCTGGAAACACCATATATTTT. Amino acid sequence: CASSVGASSGNTIYF.

This clone was seen a single time. The chain joins TRBV18 to TRBJ2-7; TRBD1 is a possible D gene (5 bases). The V and J ends lost 5 bases and 2 bases respectively, with 10 bases between them. Germline CDR1 KGHSH, CDR2 LQKENI. This CDR3 region has 13 residues. The CDR3 nucleotides are TGTGCCAGCTCAGTTGACAGTACCTACGAGCAGTACTTC. Translation gives CASSVDSTYEQYF.

The chain links TRBV30 to TRBJ1-5; D possibly corresponds to TRBD1 (5 bases). Germline V gene lookup returns CDR1 GTSNPN and CDR2 SVGIG (reference sequence). Trimming removed 6 bases from V and 9 bases from J, with 18 bases in between. The CDR3 contains 13 residues. The CDR3 DNA sequence: TGTGCCTGCGTCCAGGGCCGGCAAGGGCCCCAGCATTTT. Translation: CACVQGRQGPQHF.

The rearrangement links TRBV27 to TRBJ1-1; no firm D call. This CDR3 has 14 amino acids. Trimming took off 1 base at V and 1 base at J, with 7 bases between the two ends. Germline V gene data show CDR1 as MNHEY and CDR2 as SMNVEV (reference sequence). CDR3: CASSLLTPNTEAFF. DNA for the CDR3: TGTGCCAGCAGTTTATTGACCCCGAACACTGAAGCTTTCTTT.

The rearrangement links TRBV25-1 to TRBJ2-7; either TRBD1 or TRBD2 may fit D (6 bases each). V dropped 0 bases and J dropped 13 bases, with 16 bases sitting between them. Germline assignment: CDR1 MGHDK and CDR2 SYGVNS. The CDR3 totals 13 residues. CDR3 in DNA: TGTGCCAGCAGTGAATATGGTACAGGGAGGTTATACTTC. It specifies CASSEYGTGRLYF.

This clone was seen just once. Within the sample, other DNA sequences also encode this same CDR3. This rearrangement joins TRBV10-1 to TRBJ2-7, with D hard to call. The CDR3 is 12 amino acids. V was shortened by 3 bases and J by 3 bases, with 6 bases between the two germline ends. Germline values: CDR1 WNHNN, CDR2 SYGVQD (reference sequence). Here the CDR3 reads CASSDPGYEQYF. The CDR3, as DNA: TGCGCCAGCAGTGACCCAGGCTACGAGCAGTACTTC.

The chain recombines TRBV7-6 with TRBJ1-4, with D unclear. CDR3 length: 12 residues. Germline V gene lookup returns CDR1 SGHVS and CDR2 FNYEAQ. The V end lost 6 bases, the J end lost 3 bases, and 5 bases lay between the germline ends. For the CDR3, the DNA is TGTGCCAGCAGGGCCTCTAATGAAAAACTGTTTTTT. Translation gives CASRASNEKLFF.